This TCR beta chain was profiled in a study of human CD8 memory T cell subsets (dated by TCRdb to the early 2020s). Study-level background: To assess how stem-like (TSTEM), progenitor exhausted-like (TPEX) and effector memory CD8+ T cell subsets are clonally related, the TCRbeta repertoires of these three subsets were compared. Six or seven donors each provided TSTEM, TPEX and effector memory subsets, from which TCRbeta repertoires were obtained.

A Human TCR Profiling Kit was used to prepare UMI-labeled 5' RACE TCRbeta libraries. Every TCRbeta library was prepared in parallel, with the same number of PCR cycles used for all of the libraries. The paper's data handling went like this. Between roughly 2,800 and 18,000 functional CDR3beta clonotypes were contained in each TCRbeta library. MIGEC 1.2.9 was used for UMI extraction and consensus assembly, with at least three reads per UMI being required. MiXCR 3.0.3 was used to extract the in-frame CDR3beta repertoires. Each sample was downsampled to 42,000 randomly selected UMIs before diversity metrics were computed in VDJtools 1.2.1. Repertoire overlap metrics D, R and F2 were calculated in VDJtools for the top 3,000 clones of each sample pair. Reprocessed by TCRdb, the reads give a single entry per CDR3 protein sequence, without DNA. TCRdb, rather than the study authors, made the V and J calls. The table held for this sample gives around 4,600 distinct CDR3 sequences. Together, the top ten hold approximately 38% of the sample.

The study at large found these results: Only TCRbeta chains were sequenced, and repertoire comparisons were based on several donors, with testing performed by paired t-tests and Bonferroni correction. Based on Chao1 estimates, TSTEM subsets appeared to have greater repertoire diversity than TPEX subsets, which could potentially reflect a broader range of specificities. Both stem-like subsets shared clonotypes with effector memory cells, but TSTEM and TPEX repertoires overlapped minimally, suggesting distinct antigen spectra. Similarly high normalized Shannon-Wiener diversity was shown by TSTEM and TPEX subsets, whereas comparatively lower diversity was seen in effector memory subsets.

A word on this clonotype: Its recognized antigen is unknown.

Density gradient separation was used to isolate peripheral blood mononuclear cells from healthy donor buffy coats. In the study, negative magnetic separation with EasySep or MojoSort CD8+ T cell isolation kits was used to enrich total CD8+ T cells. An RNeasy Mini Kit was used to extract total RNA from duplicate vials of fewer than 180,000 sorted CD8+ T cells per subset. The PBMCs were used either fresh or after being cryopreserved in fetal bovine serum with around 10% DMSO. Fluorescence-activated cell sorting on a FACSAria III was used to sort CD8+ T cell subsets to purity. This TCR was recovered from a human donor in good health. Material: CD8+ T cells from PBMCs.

The CDR3 protein is CASSLAGRTGYTF. The chain joins TRBV28 to TRBJ1-2; the D gene TCRdb calls, TRBD1, cannot be checked with no DNA. Including the terminal cysteine and phenylalanine, the CDR3 comprises 13 residues. Only the protein is on record. CDR1 and CDR2 were assigned from the germline V gene as MDHEN and SYDVKM.